The T cell receptor (beta chain) described here comes from a study of T cells in localized non-small cell lung cancer. Regarding the study as a whole: In uninvolved adjacent lung, T cell clonality reached its highest value, exceeding tumor. Sequencing involved a lone tumor region, leaving heterogeneity possible. Higher blood T cell density went with longer overall survival. Across samples, adjacent lung featured a median approximately 56 of the top 100 tumor clones.

The protocol was immunoSEQ multiplex PCR, while the TCRdb copy is restricted to in-frame clones and leaves out a portion. The data show approximately 1,500 clones, with 26% seen just once and 18% held by the top ten. As concerns this clone: Its target is not known.

CDR1 is SGHRS and CDR2 is YFSETQ in the germline V gene. The CDR3 length is 16 residues. Trimming stripped 0 bases from V and 2 bases from J, with 13 bases between. The material sequenced was lung tumor tissue, taken before any cancer treatment. The clonotype comes from a man aged 35 to 70 with stage I lung adenocarcinoma. The chain recombines TRBV5-1 with TRBJ2-3; either TRBD1 or TRBD2 may fit D (7 bases each). CDR3 in DNA: TGCGCCAGCAGCTTGGCCCAGGGGGGGAACACAGATACGCAGTATTTT. As protein: CASSLAQGGNTDTQYF.